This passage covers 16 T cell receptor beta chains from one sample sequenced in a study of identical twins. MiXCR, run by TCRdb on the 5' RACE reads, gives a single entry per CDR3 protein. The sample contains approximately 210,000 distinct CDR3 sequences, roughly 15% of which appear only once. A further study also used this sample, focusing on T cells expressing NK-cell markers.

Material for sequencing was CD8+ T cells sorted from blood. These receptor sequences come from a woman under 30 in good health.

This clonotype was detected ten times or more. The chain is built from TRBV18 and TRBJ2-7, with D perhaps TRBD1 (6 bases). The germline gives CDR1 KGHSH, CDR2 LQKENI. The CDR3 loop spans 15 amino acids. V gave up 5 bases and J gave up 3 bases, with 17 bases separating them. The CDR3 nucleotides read TGTGCCAGCTCAACGACAGGACTGGTGGGCTACGAGCAGTACTTC. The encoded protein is CASSTTGLVGYEQYF.

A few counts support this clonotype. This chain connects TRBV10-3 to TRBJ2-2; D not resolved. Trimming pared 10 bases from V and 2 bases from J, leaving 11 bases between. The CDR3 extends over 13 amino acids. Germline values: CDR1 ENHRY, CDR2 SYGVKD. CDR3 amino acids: CATLEDNTGELFF. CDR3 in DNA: TGTGCCACCTTAGAGGACAACACCGGGGAGCTGTTTTTT.

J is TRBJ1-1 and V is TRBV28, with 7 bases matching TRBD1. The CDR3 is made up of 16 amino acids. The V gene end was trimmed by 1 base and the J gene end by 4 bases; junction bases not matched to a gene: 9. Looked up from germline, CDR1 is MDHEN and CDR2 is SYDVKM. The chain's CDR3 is CASSLFFRGSSTEAFF. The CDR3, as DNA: TGTGCCAGCAGTTTATTTTTCAGGGGGTCGAGCACTGAAGCTTTCTTT.

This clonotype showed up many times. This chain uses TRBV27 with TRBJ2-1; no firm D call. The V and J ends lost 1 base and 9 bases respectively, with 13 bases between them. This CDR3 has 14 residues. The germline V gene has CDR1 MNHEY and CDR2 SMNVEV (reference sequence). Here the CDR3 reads CASSLLRTLGEQFF. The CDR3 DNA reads TGTGCCAGCAGTTTATTGCGGACCCTTGGTGAGCAGTTCTTC.

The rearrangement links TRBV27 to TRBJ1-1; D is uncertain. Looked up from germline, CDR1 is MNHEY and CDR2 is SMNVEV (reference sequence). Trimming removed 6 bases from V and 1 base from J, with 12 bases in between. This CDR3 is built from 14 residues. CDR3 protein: CASRLITENTEAFF. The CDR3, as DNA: TGTGCCAGCAGATTGATTACGGAGAACACTGAAGCTTTCTTT.

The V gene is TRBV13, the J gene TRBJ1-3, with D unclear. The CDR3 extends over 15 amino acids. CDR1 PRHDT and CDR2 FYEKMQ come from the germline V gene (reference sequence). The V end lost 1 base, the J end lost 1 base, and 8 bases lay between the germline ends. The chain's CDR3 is CASSLVALSGNTIYF. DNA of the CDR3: TGTGCCAGCAGCTTAGTAGCCCTTTCTGGAAACACCATATATTTT.

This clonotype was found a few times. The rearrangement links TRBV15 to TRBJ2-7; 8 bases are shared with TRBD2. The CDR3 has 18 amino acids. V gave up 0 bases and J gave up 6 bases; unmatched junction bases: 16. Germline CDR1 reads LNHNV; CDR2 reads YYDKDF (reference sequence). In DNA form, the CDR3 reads TGTGCCACCAGCAGAGACCCCGCTCTCCTAACTAGCGGCAGCGAGCAGTACTTC. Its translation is CATSRDPALLTSGSEQYF.

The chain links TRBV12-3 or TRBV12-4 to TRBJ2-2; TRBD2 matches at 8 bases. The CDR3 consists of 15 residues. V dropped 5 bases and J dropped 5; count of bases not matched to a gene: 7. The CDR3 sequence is CASSLGGAGTGELFF. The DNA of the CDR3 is TGTGCCAGCAGTCTCGGGGGGGCCGGGACCGGGGAGCTGTTTTTT.

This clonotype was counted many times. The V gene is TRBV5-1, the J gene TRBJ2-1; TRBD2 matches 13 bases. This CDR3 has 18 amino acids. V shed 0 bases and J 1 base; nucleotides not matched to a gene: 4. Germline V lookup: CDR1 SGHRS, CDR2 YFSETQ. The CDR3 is CASSLAGTSGISYNEQFF. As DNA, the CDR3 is TGCGCCAGCAGCTTGGCCGGGACTAGCGGGATTTCCTACAATGAGCAGTTCTTC.

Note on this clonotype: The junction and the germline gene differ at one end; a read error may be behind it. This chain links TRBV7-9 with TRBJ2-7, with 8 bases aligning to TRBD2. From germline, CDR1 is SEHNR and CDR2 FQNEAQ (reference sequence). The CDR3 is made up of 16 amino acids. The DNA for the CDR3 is TGTGCCAGCAGCCCACGGTCGAGCGGGAGCTCCTACGATCAGTACTTC. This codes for CASSPRSSGSSYDQYF. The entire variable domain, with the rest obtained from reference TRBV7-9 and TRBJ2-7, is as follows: DTGVSQNPRHKITKRGQNVTFRCDPISEHNRLYWYRQTLGQGPEFLTYFQNEAQLEKSRLLSDRFSAERPKGSFSTLEIQRTEQGDSAMYLCASSPRSSGSSYDQYFGPGTRLTVT.

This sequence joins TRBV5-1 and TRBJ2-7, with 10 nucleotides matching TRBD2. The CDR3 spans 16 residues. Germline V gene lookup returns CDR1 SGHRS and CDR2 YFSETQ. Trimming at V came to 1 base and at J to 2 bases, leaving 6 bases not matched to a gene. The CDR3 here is CASSLTSSGSPYEQYF. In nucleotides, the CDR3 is TGCGCCAGCAGCTTGACCTCTAGCGGGAGTCCCTACGAGCAGTACTTC.

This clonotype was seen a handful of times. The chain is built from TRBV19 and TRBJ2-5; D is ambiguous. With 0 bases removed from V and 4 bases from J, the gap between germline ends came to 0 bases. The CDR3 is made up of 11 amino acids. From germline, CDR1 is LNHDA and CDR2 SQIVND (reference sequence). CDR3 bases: TGTGCCAGTAGTATAGAAGAGACCCAGTACTTC. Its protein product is CASSIEETQYF.

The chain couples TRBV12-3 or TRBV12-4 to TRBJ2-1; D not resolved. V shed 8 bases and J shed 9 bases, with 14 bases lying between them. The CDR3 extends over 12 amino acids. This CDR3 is CASSTGWREQFF. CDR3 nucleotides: TGTGCCAGCTCTACGGGTTGGCGTGAGCAGTTCTTC.

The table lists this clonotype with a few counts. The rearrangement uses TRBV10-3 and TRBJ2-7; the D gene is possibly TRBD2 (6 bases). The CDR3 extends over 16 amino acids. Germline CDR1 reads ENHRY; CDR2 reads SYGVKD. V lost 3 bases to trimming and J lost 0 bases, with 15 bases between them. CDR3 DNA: TGTGCCATCAGTGACTTTGGGAGGAGGGACTCCTACGAGCAGTACTTC. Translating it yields CAISDFGRRDSYEQYF.

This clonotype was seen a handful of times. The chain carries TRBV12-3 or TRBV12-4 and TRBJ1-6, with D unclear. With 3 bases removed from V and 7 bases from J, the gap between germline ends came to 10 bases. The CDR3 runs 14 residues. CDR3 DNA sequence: TGTGCCAGCAGTTTTGGAGGGCCCAATTCACCCCTCCACTTT. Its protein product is CASSFGGPNSPLHF.

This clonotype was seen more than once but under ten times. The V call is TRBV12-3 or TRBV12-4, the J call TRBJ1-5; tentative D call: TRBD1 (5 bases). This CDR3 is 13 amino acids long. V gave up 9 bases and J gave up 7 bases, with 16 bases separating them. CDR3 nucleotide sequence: TGTGCCAGTTCCCTGGCCTGGGGCCAGCCCCAGCATTTT. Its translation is CASSLAWGQPQHF.